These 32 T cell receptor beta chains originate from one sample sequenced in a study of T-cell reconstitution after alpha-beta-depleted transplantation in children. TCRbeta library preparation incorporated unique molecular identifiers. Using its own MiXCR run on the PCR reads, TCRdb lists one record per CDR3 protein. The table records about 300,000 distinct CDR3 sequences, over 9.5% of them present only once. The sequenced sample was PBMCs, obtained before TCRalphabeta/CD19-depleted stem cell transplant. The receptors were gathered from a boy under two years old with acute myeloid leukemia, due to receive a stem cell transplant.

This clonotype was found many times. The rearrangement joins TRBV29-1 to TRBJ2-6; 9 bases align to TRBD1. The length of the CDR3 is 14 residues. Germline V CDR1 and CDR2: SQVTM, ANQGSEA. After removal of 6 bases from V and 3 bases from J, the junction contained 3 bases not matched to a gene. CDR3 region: CSVKTGGGANVLTF. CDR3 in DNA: TGCAGCGTAAAGACAGGGGGTGGGGCCAACGTCCTGACTTTC. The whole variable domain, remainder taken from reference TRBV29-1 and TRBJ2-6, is SAVISQKPSRDICQRGTSLTIQCQVDSQVTMMFWYRQQPGQSLTLIATANQGSEATYESGFVIDKFPISRPNLTFSTLTVSNMSPEDSSIYLCSVKTGGGANVLTFGAGSRLTVL.

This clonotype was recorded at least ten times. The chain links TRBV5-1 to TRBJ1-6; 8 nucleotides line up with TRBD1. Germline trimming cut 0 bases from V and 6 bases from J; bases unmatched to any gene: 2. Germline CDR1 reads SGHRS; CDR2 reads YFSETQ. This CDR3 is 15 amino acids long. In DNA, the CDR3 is TGCGCCAGCAGCTTGGCCGACAGGGGTAATTCACCCCTCCACTTT. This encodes CASSLADRGNSPLHF.

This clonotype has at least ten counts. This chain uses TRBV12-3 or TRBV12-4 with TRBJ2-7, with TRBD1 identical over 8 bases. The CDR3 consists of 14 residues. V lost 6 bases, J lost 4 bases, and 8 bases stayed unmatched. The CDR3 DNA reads TGTGCCAGCAGGCCACCGGGACAGGTATACGAGCAGTACTTC. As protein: CASRPPGQVYEQYF.

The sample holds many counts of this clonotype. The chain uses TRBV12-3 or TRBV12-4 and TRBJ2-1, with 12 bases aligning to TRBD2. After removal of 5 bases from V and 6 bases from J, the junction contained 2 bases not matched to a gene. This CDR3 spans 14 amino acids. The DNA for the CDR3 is TGTGCCAGCAGTGGACTAGCGGGGTTCAATGAGCAGTTCTTC. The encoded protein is CASSGLAGFNEQFF.

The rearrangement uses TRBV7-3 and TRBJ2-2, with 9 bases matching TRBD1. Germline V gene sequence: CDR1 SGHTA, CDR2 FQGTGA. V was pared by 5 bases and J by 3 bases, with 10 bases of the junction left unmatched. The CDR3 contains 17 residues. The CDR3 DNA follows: TGTGCCAGCAGCGCATATACCGGGACAGGGTACACCGGGGAGCTGTTTTTT. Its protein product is CASSAYTGTGYTGELFF.

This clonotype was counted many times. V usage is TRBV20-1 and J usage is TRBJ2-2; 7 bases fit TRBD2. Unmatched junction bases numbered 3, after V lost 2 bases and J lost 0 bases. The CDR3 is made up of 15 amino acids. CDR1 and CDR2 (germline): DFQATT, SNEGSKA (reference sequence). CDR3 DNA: TGCAGTGCTAGAAGAGCGGGAACGAACACCGGGGAGCTGTTTTTT. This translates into CSARRAGTNTGELFF.

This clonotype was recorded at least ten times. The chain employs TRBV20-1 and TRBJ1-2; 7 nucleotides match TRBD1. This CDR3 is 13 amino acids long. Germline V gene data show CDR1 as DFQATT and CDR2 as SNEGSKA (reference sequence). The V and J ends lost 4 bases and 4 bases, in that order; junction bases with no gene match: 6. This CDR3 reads CSAKTTGAYGYTF. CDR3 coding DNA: TGCAGTGCTAAGACAACAGGGGCCTATGGCTACACCTTC.

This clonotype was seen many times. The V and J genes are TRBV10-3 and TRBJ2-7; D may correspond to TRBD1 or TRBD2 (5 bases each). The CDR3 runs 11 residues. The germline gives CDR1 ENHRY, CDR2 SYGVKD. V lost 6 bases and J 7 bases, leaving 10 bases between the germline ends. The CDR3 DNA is TGTGCCATCAGGGGACCCGGGGAGCAGTACTTC. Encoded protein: CAIRGPGEQYF.

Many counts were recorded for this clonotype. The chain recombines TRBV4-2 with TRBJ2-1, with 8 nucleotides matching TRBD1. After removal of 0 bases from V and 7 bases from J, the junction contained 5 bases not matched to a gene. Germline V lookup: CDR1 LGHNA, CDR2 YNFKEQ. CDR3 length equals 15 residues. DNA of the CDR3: TGTGCCAGCAGCCAAGAATGGACAGGGAAGAATGAGCAGTTCTTC. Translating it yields CASSQEWTGKNEQFF.

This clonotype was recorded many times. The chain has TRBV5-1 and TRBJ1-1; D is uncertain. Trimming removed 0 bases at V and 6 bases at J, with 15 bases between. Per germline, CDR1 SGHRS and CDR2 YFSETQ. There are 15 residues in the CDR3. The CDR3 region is CASSLAGQYFAEAFF. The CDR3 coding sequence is TGCGCCAGCAGCTTGGCCGGGCAGTACTTCGCTGAAGCTTTCTTT.

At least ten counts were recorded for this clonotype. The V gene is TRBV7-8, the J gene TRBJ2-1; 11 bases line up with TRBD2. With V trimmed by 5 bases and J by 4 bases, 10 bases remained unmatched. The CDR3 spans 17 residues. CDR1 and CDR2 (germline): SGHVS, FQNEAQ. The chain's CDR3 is CASSRIPGLAEYNEQFF. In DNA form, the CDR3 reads TGTGCCAGCAGCCGAATTCCGGGACTAGCGGAGTACAATGAGCAGTTCTTC.

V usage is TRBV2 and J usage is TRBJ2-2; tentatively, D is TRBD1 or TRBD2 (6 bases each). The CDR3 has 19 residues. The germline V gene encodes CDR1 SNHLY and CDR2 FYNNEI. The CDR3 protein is CTICLESWRDNPHTGELFF. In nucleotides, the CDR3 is TGTACCATCTGTTTAGAGTCCTGGCGGGACAACCCACACACCGGGGAGCTGTTTTTT. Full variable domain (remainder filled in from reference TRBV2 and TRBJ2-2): EPEVTQTPSHQVTQMGQEVILRCVPISNHLYFYWYRQILGQKVEFLVSFYNNEISEKSEIFDDQFSVERPDGSNFTLKIRSTKLEDSAMYFCTICLESWRDNPHTGELFFGEGSRLTVL.

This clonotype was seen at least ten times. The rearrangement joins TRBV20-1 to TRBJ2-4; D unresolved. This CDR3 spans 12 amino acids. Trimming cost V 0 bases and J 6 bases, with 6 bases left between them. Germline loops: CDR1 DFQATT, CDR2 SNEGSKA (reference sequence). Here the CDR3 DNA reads TGCAGTGCTAGAGATTCGTCAAACATTCAGTACTTC. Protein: CSARDSSNIQYF.

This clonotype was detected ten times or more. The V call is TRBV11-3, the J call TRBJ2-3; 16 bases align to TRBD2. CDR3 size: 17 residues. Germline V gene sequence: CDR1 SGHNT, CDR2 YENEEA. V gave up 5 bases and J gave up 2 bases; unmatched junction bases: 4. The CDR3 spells CASSRGTSGGATDTQYF. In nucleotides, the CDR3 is TGTGCCAGCAGCCGCGGGACTAGCGGGGGGGCCACAGATACGCAGTATTTT. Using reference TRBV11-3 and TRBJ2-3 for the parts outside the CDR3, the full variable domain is EAGVVQSPRYKIIEKKQPVAFWCNPISGHNTLYWYLQNLGQGPELLIRYENEEAVDDSQLPKDRFSAERLKGVDSTLKIQPAELGDSAVYLCASSRGTSGGATDTQYFGPGTRLTVL.

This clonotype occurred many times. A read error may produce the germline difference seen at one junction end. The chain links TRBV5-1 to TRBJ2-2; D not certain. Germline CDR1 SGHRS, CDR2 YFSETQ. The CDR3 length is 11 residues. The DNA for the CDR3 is TGCGCCACCAGCTTTTACGGGGAGCTGTTTTTT. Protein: CATSFYGELFF.

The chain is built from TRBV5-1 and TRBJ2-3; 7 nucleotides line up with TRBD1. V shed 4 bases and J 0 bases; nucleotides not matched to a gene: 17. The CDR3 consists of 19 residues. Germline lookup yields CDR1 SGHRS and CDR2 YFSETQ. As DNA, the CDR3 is TGCGCCAGCAGCCTACTCACAGGGGTCCGTTTGGTTAGCACAGATACGCAGTATTTT. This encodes CASSLLTGVRLVSTDTQYF. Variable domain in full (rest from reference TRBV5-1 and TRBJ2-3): KAGVTQTPRYLIKTRGQQVTLSCSPISGHRSVSWYQQTPGQGLQFLFEYFSETQRNKGNFPGRFSGRQFSNSRSEMNVSTLELGDSALYLCASSLLTGVRLVSTDTQYFGPGTRLTVL.

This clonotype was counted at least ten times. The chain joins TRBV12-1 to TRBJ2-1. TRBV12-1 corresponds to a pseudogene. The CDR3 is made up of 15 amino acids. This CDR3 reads CASSSPTYTYNEQFF. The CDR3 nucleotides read TGTGCCAGCAGCTCCCCGACTTATACCTACAATGAGCAGTTCTTC.

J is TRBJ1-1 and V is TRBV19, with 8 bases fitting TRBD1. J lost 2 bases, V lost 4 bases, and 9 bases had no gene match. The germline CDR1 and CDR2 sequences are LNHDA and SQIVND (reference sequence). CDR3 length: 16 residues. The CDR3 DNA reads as TGTGCCAGTAGTACACCCCCGGACAGGGTAAACACTGAAGCTTTCTTT. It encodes CASSTPPDRVNTEAFF.

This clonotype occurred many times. CDR3 DNA: TGTGCCAGCAGCGTCGGACAGGGCGGAGGAAACACCATATATTTT. Residues: CASSVGQGGGNTIYF. This sequence joins TRBV7-9 and TRBJ1-3, with 8 bases aligning to TRBD1. The CDR3 extends over 15 amino acids. The J segment lost 4 bases and the V segment lost 5 bases, leaving 7 bases of the junction unmatched. The V gene's germline CDR1 is SEHNR and CDR2 FQNEAQ (reference sequence).

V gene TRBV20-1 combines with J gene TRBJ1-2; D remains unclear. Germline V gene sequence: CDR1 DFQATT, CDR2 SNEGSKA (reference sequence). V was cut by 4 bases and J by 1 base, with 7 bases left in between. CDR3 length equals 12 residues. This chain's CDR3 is CSATTDNYGYTF. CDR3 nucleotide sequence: TGCAGTGCTACCACAGATAACTATGGCTACACCTTC.

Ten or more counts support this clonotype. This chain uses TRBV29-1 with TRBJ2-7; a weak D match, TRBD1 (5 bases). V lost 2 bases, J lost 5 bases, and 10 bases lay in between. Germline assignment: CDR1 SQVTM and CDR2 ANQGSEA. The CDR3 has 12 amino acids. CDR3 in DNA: TGCAGCGTTGAATCAGGGCGTCACGAGCAGTACTTC. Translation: CSVESGRHEQYF.

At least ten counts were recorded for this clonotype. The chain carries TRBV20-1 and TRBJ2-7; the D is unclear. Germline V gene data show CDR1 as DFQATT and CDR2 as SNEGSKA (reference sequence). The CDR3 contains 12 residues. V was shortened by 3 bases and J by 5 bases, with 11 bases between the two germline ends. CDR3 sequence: CSASGVQDEQYF. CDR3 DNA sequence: TGCAGTGCTAGCGGAGTCCAGGACGAGCAGTACTTC.

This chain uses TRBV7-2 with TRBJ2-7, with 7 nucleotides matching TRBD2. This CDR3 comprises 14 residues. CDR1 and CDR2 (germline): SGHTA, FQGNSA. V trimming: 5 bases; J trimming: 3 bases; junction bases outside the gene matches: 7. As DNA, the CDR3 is TGTGCCAGCAGCCCACCCGGGAGGCACTACGAGCAGTACTTC. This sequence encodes CASSPPGRHYEQYF.

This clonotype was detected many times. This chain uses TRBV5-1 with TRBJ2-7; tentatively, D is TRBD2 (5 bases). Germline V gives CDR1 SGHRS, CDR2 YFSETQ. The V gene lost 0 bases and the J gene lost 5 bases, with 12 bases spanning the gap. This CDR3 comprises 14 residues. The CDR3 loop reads CASSLDRGGDEQYF. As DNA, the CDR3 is TGCGCCAGCAGCTTGGATCGGGGTGGCGACGAGCAGTACTTC.

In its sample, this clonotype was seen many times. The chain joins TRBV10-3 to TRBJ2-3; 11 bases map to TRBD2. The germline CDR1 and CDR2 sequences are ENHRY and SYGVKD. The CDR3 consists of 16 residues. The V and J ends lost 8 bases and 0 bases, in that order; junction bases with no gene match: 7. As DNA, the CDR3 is TGTGCCATCGGGACTAGCGGATCTACTAGCACAGATACGCAGTATTTT. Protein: CAIGTSGSTSTDTQYF.

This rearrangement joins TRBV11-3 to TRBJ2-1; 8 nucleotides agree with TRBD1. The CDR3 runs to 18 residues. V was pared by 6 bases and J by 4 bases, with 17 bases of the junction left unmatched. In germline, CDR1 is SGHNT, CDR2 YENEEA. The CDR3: CASSFQGAGRGRYNEQFF. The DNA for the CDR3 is TGTGCCAGCAGTTTTCAGGGGGCTGGGCGGGGAAGGTACAATGAGCAGTTCTTC.

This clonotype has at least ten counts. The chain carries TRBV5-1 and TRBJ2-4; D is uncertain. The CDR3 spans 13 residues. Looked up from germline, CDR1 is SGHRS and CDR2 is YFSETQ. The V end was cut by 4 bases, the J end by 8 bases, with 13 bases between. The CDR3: CASSPRPADIQYF. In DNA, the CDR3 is TGCGCCAGCAGCCCCCGTCCCGCGGACATTCAGTACTTC. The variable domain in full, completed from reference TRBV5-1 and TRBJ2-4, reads KAGVTQTPRYLIKTRGQQVTLSCSPISGHRSVSWYQQTPGQGLQFLFEYFSETQRNKGNFPGRFSGRQFSNSRSEMNVSTLELGDSALYLCASSPRPADIQYFGAGTRLSVL.

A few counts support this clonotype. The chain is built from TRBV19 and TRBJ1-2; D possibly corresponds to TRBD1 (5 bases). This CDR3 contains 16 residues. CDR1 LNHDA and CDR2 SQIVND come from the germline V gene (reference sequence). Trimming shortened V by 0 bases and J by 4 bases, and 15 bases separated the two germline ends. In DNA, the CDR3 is TGTGCCAGTAGTATAGATGTACGGGGGAAAGCCTATGGCTACACCTTC. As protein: CASSIDVRGKAYGYTF.

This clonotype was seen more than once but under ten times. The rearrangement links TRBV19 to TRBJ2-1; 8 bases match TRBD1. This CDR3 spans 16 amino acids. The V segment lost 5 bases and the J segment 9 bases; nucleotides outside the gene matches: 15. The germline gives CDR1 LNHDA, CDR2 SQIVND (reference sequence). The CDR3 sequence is CASSDRWDRPKSEQFF. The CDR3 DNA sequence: TGTGCCAGTAGTGACCGGTGGGACAGGCCTAAGAGTGAGCAGTTCTTC.

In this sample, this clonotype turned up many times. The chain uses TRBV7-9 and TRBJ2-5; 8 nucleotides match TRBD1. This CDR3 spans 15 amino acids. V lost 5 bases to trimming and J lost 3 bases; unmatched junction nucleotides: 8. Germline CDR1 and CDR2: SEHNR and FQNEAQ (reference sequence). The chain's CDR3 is CASSLWTGLKETQYF. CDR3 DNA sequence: TGTGCCAGCAGCCTATGGACAGGGCTTAAAGAGACCCAGTACTTC. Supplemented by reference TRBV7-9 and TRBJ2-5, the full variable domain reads DTGVSQNPRHKITKRGQNVTFRCDPISEHNRLYWYRQTLGQGPEFLTYFQNEAQLEKSRLLSDRFSAERPKGSFSTLEIQRTEQGDSAMYLCASSLWTGLKETQYFGPGTRLLVL.

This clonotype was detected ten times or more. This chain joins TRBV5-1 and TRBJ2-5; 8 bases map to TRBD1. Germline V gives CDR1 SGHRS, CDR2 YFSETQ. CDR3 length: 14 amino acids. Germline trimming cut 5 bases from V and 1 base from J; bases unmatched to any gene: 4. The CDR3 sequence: CASRITGGQETQYF. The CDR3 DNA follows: TGCGCCAGCAGGATTACAGGGGGCCAAGAGACCCAGTACTTC.

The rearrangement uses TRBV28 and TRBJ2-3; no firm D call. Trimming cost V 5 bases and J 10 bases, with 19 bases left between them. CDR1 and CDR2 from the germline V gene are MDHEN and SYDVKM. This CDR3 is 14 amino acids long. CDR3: CASSPYVLLSSQYF. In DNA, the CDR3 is TGTGCCAGCAGTCCCTACGTCCTGCTTAGTTCGCAGTATTTT.